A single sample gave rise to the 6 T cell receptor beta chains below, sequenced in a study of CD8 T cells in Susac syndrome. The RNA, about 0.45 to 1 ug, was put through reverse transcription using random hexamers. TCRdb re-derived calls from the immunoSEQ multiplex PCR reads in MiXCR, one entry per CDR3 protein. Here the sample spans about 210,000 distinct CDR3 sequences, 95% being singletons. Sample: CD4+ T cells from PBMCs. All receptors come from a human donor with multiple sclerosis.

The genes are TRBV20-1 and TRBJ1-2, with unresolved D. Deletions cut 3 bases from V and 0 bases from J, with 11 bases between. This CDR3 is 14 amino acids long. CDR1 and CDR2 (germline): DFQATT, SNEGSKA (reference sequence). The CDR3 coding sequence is TGCAGTGCTAGGGGTCCCGAATCTAACTATGGCTACACCTTC. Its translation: CSARGPESNYGYTF.

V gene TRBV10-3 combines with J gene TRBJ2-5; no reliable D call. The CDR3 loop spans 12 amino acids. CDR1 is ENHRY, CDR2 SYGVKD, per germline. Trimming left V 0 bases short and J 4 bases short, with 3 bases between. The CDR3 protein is CAISESVETQYF. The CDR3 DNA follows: TGTGCCATCAGTGAGTCGGTAGAGACCCAGTACTTC.

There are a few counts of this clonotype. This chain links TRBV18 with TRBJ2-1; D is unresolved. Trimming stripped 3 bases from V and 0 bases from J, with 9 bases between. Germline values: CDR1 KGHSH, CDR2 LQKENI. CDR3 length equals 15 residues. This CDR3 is CASSPSVSSYNEQFF. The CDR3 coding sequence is TGTGCCAGCTCACCGTCCGTCAGCTCCTACAATGAGCAGTTCTTC.

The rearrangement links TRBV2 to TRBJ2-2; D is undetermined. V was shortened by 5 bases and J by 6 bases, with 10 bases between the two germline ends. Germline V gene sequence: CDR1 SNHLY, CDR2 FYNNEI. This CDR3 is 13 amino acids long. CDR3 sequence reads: CASSRLAPGELFF. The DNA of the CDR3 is TGTGCCAGCAGTCGACTGGCCCCCGGGGAGCTGTTTTTT.

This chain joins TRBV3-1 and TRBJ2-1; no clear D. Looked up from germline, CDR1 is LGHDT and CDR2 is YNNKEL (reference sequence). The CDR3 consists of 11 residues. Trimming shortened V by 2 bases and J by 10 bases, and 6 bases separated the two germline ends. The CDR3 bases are TGTGCCAGCAGCCAACTAGAGGAGCAGTTCTTC. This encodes CASSQLEEQFF.

The CDR3 DNA reads TGCAGCGTTGAGTTGACAGGCTACGAGCAGTACTTC. This encodes CSVELTGYEQYF. The chain joins TRBV29-1 to TRBJ2-7; D is possibly TRBD1 (6 bases). Germline V gene data show CDR1 as SQVTM and CDR2 as ANQGSEA. V was shortened by 3 bases and J by 3 bases, with 9 bases between the two germline ends. The CDR3 contains 12 residues.